The rows below give T cell receptor beta chains drawn from one sample of a study of T cell repertoires in cytomegalovirus infection. TCRdb ran MiXCR on the reads and lists one entry per CDR3 protein. The table has fewer than 1,000,000 distinct CDR3 sequences, about 33% seen once. For these receptors, no antigen is known. Here the sequenced sample was cultured CD8+ T cells from PBMCs, taken from culture after CMV antigen stimulation. The receptor set was obtained from a human donor in good health (CMV status not recorded). Some clones in this sample may be carry-over from other donors' samples. The CDR3 runs from the conserved cysteine through the conserved F or W. A D gene is named only where the DNA matches it firmly. Size values are once, few and many counts, or a class for expanded clones, and some rows have none.

d_call: .
j_call: TRBJ1-2
v_call: TRBV7-9
clone_size: .
cdr3_nt: TGTGCCAGCAGCCGAGGGGACATGCGGGGCTACACCTTC
cdr3_aa: CASSRGDMRGYTF

d_call: TRBD2
j_call: TRBJ2-3
v_call: TRBV28
clone_size: .
cdr3_nt: TGTGCCAGCAGTTTCCAAGGGAGACTAGCGGGGATAAGCACAGATACGCAGTATTTT
cdr3_aa: CASSFQGRLAGISTDTQYF

d_call: .
j_call: TRBJ1-5
v_call: TRBV19
clone_size: few
cdr3_nt: TGTGCCAGTAGTAAAACAGGACATAGCAATCAGCCCCAGCATTTT
cdr3_aa: CASSKTGHSNQPQHF

d_call: TRBD1
j_call: TRBJ1-1
v_call: TRBV10-2
clone_size: .
cdr3_nt: TGCGCCAGCGGTAACAGGGGCCACACTGAAGCTTTCTTT
cdr3_aa: CASGNRGHTEAFF

d_call: .
j_call: TRBJ2-3
v_call: TRBV7-2
clone_size: many
cdr3_nt: TGTGCCAGCAGCTTAGCCTCGGACACATCGTACACAGATACGCAGTATTTT
cdr3_aa: CASSLASDTSYTDTQYF

d_call: .
j_call: TRBJ1-1
v_call: TRBV6-4
clone_size: .
cdr3_nt: TGTGCCACTCAGGGATACACTGAAGCTTTCTTT
cdr3_aa: CATQGYTEAFF

d_call: TRBD1
j_call: TRBJ1-1
v_call: TRBV5-6
clone_size: few
cdr3_nt: TGTGCCAGCAGCCCACTGAACAGGGGGCGTGACACTGAAGCTTTCTTT
cdr3_aa: CASSPLNRGRDTEAFF

d_call: .
j_call: TRBJ1-2
v_call: TRBV15
clone_size: few
cdr3_nt: TGTGCCACCAGCAGAGATCGGGGTAGGGGGGTAAGCGGCGGCTACACCTTC
cdr3_aa: CATSRDRGRGVSGGYTF

d_call: .
j_call: TRBJ2-1
v_call: TRBV11-2
clone_size: .
cdr3_nt: TGTGCCAGCAGCTCCAACGCTGTCCGGGGCCCCCTTGAAGGTGAGCAGTTCTTC
cdr3_aa: CASSSNAVRGPLEGEQFF

d_call: TRBD2
j_call: TRBJ2-2
v_call: TRBV7-6
clone_size: few
cdr3_nt: TGTGCCAGCAGCTCCGGGACTAGTGTTGGGGGATTTTCTGGGGAGCTGTTTTTT
cdr3_aa: CASSSGTSVGGFSGELFF

d_call: TRBD1
j_call: TRBJ2-3
v_call: TRBV7-3
clone_size: few
cdr3_nt: TGTGCCAGCAGCTCCCTCGGACAGGGGGCGACAGATACGCAGTATTTT
cdr3_aa: CASSSLGQGATDTQYF

d_call: .
j_call: TRBJ2-5
v_call: TRBV2
clone_size: few
cdr3_nt: TGTGCCAGCAGTGAATATGGGAGAGAGACCCAGTACTTC
cdr3_aa: CASSEYGRETQYF

d_call: .
j_call: TRBJ1-4
v_call: TRBV27
clone_size: .
cdr3_nt: TGTGCCAGCAGTCCCTCGGGGGATGAAAAACTGTTTTTT
cdr3_aa: CASSPSGDEKLFF

d_call: .
j_call: TRBJ2-2
v_call: TRBV2
clone_size: few
cdr3_nt: TGTGCCATCAAAAAGTCGGTCACCGGGGAGCTGTTTTTT
cdr3_aa: CAIKKSVTGELFF

d_call: TRBD2
j_call: TRBJ2-5
v_call: TRBV12-3/TRBV12-4
clone_size: few
cdr3_nt: TGTGCCAGCAGTCCCTGGACTAGCGGGGGGGGAGAGACCCAGTACTTC
cdr3_aa: CASSPWTSGGGETQYF

d_call: .
j_call: TRBJ2-1
v_call: TRBV2
clone_size: few
cdr3_nt: TGTGCCAGCTTGGGGACCGACTCCTACAATGAGCAGTTCTTC
cdr3_aa: CASLGTDSYNEQFF

d_call: .
j_call: TRBJ1-2
v_call: TRBV27
clone_size: .
cdr3_nt: TGTGCCAGCAGCCCATATGGCGGACCGGAGACTGTCTATGGCTACACCTTC
cdr3_aa: CASSPYGGPETVYGYTF

d_call: .
j_call: TRBJ2-3
v_call: TRBV7-9
clone_size: many
cdr3_nt: TGTGCCAGCAGCTTCTCCGGGACTAGCACAGATACGCAGTATTTT
cdr3_aa: CASSFSGTSTDTQYF

d_call: TRBD2
j_call: TRBJ2-3
v_call: TRBV7-9
clone_size: few
cdr3_nt: TGTGCCAGCAGCCCGTCTCGGCGGGGGAACACAGATACGCAGTATTTT
cdr3_aa: CASSPSRRGNTDTQYF

d_call: .
j_call: TRBJ1-3
v_call: TRBV11-2
clone_size: .
cdr3_nt: TGTGCCAGCAGCTTTACGGATGGGGGTCCGGCCGATGACACCATATATTTT
cdr3_aa: CASSFTDGGPADDTIYF

d_call: .
j_call: TRBJ2-1
v_call: TRBV5-8
clone_size: .
cdr3_nt: TGTGCCAGCAGCTTGTCAGGGAATCATGAGCAGTTCTTC
cdr3_aa: CASSLSGNHEQFF

d_call: .
j_call: TRBJ1-1
v_call: TRBV5-5
clone_size: .
cdr3_nt: TGTGCCAGCAGCCCAGGTATAGGACAAGAGAACACTGAAGCTTTCTTT
cdr3_aa: CASSPGIGQENTEAFF

d_call: .
j_call: TRBJ2-1
v_call: TRBV14
clone_size: .
cdr3_nt: TGTGCCAGCAGCCAACAGTCCCTACTTGAGCAGTTCTTC
cdr3_aa: CASSQQSLLEQFF

d_call: .
j_call: TRBJ1-2
v_call: TRBV6-1
clone_size: few
cdr3_nt: TGTGCCAGCAGCCAGGGATTGGGCCGAGCTAACTATGGCTACACCTTC
cdr3_aa: CASSQGLGRANYGYTF

d_call: .
j_call: TRBJ1-2
v_call: TRBV27
clone_size: many
cdr3_nt: TGTGCCAGCAGCCACCCTCCGGGCGGGTACACCTTC
cdr3_aa: CASSHPPGGYTF

d_call: .
j_call: TRBJ2-1
v_call: TRBV12-3/TRBV12-4
clone_size: .
cdr3_nt: TGTGCCAGCAGTTTCCTCGCGGGGGGGGACAGGTCCTACAATGAGCAGTTCTTC
cdr3_aa: CASSFLAGGDRSYNEQFF

d_call: TRBD2
j_call: TRBJ2-2
v_call: TRBV9
clone_size: few
cdr3_nt: TGTGCCAGCAGCCAGGGACTAGCGGGGGTACTGAACACCGGGGAGCTGTTTTTT
cdr3_aa: CASSQGLAGVLNTGELFF